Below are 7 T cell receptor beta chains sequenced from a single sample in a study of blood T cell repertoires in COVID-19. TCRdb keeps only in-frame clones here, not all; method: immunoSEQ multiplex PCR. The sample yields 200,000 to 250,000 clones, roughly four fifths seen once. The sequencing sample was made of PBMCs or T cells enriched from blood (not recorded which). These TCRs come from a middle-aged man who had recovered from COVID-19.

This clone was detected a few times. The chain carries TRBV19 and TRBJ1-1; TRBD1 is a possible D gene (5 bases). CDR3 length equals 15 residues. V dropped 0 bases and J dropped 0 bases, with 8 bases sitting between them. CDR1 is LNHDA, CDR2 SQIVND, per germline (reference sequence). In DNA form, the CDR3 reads TGTGCCAGTAGTATAGAGGAGGGGATGAACACTGAAGCTTTCTTT. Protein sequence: CASSIEEGMNTEAFF. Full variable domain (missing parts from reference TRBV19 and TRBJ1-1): DGGITQSPKYLFRKEGQNVTLSCEQNLNHDAMYWYRQDPGQGLRLIYYSQIVNDFQKGDIAEGYSVSREKKESFPLTVTSAQKNPTAFYLCASSIEEGMNTEAFFGQGTRLTVV.

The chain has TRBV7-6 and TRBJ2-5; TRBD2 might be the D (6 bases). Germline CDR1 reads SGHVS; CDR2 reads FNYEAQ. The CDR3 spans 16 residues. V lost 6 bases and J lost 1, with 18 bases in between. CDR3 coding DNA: TGTGCCAGCAGTCAAAACAACCGGGACTTCCAAGAGACCCAGTACTTC. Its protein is CASSQNNRDFQETQYF.

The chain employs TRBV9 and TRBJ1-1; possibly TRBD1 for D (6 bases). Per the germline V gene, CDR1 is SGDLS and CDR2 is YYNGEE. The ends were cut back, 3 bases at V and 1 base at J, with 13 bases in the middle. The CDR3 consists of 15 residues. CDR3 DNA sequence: TGTGCCAGCAGCGCATTACAGGGTGGGAACACTGAAGCTTTCTTT. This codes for CASSALQGGNTEAFF. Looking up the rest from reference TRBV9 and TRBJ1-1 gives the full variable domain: DSGVTQTPKHLITATGQRVTLRCSPRSGDLSVYWYQQSLDQGLQFLIQYYNGEERAKGNILERFSAQQFPDLHSELNLSSLELGDSALYFCASSALQGGNTEAFFGQGTRLTVV.

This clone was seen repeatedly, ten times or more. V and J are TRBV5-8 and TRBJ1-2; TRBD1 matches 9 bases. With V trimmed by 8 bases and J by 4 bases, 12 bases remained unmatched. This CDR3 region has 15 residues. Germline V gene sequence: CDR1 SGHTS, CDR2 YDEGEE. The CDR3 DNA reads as TGTGCCAGGTCACAGGGGGCGTGGGACGTCTATGGCTACACCTTC. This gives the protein CARSQGAWDVYGYTF.

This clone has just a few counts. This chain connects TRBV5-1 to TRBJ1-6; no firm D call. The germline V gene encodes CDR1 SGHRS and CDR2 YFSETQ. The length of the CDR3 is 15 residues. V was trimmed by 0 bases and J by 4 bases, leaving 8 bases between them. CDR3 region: CASSLAAAYNSPLHF. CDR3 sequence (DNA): TGCGCCAGCAGCTTGGCAGCAGCGTATAATTCACCCCTCCACTTT.

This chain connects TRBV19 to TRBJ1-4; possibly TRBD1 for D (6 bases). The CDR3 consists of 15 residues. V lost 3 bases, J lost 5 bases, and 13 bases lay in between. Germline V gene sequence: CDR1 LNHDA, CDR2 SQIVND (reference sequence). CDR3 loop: CASSIGDTRNEKLFF. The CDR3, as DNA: TGTGCCAGTAGTATCGGGGACACGCGAAATGAAAAACTGTTTTTT.

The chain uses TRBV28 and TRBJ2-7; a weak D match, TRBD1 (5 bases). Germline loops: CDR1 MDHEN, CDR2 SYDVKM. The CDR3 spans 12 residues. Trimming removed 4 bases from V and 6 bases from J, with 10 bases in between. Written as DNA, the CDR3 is TGTGCCAGCAGTTGGTCGCAGGGCGAGCAGTACTTC. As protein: CASSWSQGEQYF.